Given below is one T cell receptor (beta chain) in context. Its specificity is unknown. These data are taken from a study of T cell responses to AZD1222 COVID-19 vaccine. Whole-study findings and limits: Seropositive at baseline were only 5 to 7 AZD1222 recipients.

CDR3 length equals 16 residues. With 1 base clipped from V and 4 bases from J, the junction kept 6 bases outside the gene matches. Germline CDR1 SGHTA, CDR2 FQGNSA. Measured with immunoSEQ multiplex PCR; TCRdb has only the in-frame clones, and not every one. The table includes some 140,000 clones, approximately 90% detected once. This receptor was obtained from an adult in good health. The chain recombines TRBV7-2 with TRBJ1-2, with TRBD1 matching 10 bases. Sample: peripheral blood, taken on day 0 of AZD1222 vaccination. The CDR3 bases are TGTGCCAGCAGCTTAGGTCCGACAGGGGGCGTCTATGGCTACACCTTC. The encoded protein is CASSLGPTGGVYGYTF.